This T cell receptor (beta chain) originates from a study of CD8+ T cells in alopecia areata. Extraction and reverse transcription of RNA yielded cDNA as the sequencing template. Profiled with immunoSEQ multiplex PCR; TCRdb holds only in-frame clones, not every one. The data hold fewer than 350,000 clones, with roughly 50% observed a single time. Stated treatment: oral pan-JAK inhibitor, 5-10 mg twice daily. Alopecia areata patients provided lesional scalp punch biopsies and peripheral blood, both collected for the study. The study's findings and limits: With just one nonresponder, it is still uncertain whether baseline CD8+ expansion relates to response.

Trimming took 5 bases from V and 4 from J, leaving 9 bases between them. The CDR3 spans 13 residues. CDR1 and CDR2 from the germline V gene are SEHNR and FQNEAQ (reference sequence). In the case of this clone: Its target is not known.

The sequence was obtained from a human donor with alopecia areata. The chain employs TRBV7-9 and TRBJ1-5; D gene ambiguous. Sample: CD4+ T cells sorted from blood, taken at week 24, from a patient treated with tofacitinib. DNA of the CDR3: TGTGCCAGCAGCCAATCGGCTAATCAGCCCCAGCATTTT. Translation gives CASSQSANQPQHF.